This TCR beta chain was sequenced during a study of beta chain features in type 1 diabetes. As every portion of the isolated RNA was reverse transcribed, the sequencing read expressed TCRB transcripts. The protocol was immunoSEQ multiplex PCR, while the TCRdb copy is restricted to in-frame clones and leaves out a portion. Among 900,000 or so clones, roughly a sixth were seen once, and the ten largest hold about 0.02%. The V gene lost 1 base and the J gene lost 1 base, with 7 bases spanning the gap. Germline CDR1 and CDR2: SGHRS and YFSETQ. This CDR3 has 14 amino acids. Blood was drawn once from each donor into heparinised tubes. The draws averaged about 110 mL.

The chain recombines TRBV5-1 with TRBJ2-3; D perhaps matches TRBD2 (5 bases). The sequenced sample consisted of naive CD4+ T cells from blood. The receptor was isolated from a woman aged 18-29 years in good health. This CDR3 reads CASSLLRGTDTQYF. The CDR3, as DNA: TGCGCCAGCAGCTTGTTGAGGGGCACAGATACGCAGTATTTT.